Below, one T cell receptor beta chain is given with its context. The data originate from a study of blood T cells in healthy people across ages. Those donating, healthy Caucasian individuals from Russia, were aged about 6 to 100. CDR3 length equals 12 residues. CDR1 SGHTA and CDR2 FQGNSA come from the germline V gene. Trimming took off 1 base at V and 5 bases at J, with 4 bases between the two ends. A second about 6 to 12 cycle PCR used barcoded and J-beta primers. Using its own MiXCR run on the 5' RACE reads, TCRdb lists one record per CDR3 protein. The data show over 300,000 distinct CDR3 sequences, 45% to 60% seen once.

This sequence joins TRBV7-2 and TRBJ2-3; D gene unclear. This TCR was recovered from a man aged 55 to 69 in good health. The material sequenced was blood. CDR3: CASSLDRDTQYF. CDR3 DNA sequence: TGTGCCAGCAGCTTAGATCGAGATACGCAGTATTTT.